This passage covers 10 T cell receptor beta chains from one sample sequenced in a study of Tregs in tolerant kidney transplant recipients. TCRdb keeps only in-frame clones here, not all; method: immunoSEQ multiplex PCR. This table holds 75,000 to 100,000 clones, 90% to 95% found once. The sample consisted of CD8+ T cells from blood. The receptor set was obtained from a human donor in good health.

The J gene is TRBJ2-5, the V gene TRBV18; D gene ambiguous. The CDR3 consists of 12 residues. The germline gives CDR1 KGHSH, CDR2 LQKENI. Trimming pared 4 bases from V and 0 bases from J, leaving 3 bases between. CDR3 residues: CASSLNQETQYF. The CDR3 nucleotides read TGTGCCAGCTCACTAAACCAAGAGACCCAGTACTTC. The variable domain in full, with the rest retrieved from reference TRBV18 and TRBJ2-5, is NAGVMQNPRHLVRRRGQEARLRCSPMKGHSHVYWYRQLPEEGLKFMVYLQKENIIDESGMPKERFSAEFPKEGPSILRIQQVVRGDSAAYFCASSLNQETQYFGPGTRLLVL.

This clone was observed a handful of times. The chain combines TRBV27 with TRBJ2-5, with D unresolved. Germline-derived CDR1 and CDR2 are MNHEY and SMNVEV (reference sequence). V lost 8 bases to trimming and J lost 4 bases, with 20 bases between them. The CDR3 length is 15 residues. The CDR3 DNA reads TGTGCCAGCCGAAGAGGTTTTTATGAAGGAGAGACCCAGTACTTC. This translates into CASRRGFYEGETQYF.

The genes are TRBV7-9 and TRBJ2-1, with D perhaps TRBD1 (6 bases). Trimming left V 4 bases short and J 7 bases short, with 8 bases between. The length of the CDR3 is 12 residues. Per germline, CDR1 SEHNR and CDR2 FQNEAQ (reference sequence). For the CDR3, the DNA is TGTGCCAGCAGCTCACAGGGAAATGAGCAGTTCTTC. Translating gives CASSSQGNEQFF.

This clone was detected a few times. The chain recombines TRBV6-1 with TRBJ2-3; 10 nucleotides match TRBD2. V lost 3 bases, J lost 4 bases, and 10 bases stayed unmatched. The CDR3 consists of 17 residues. Germline V gives CDR1 MNHNS, CDR2 SASEGT. This CDR3 reads CASSDQLAGSGSDTQYF. The CDR3 DNA reads TGTGCCAGCAGTGACCAACTAGCGGGGAGTGGGTCAGATACGCAGTATTTT.

V usage is TRBV27 and J usage is TRBJ1-5; the D is unclear. Trimming stripped 2 bases from V and 5 bases from J, with 13 bases between. Germline-derived CDR1 and CDR2 are MNHEY and SMNVEV (reference sequence). The CDR3 loop spans 15 amino acids. The CDR3, as DNA: TGTGCCAGCAGTTTAGGGCCTACGGGCCATCAGCCCCAGCATTTT. Its translation is CASSLGPTGHQPQHF.

This clone was counted once. The chain joins TRBV18 to TRBJ1-1; no clear D. This CDR3 has 13 amino acids. V lost 8 bases, J lost 3 bases, and 13 bases lay in between. In germline, CDR1 is KGHSH, CDR2 LQKENI. In DNA form, the CDR3 reads TGTGCCAGCCAGACAAGGTTGCACACTGAAGCTTTCTTT. Protein: CASQTRLHTEAFF.

The chain uses TRBV5-5 and TRBJ1-2; D remains unclear. The germline V gene has CDR1 SGHKS and CDR2 YYEKEE (reference sequence). V was cut by 5 bases and J by 8 bases, with 10 bases left in between. The length of the CDR3 is 11 residues. Here the CDR3 reads CASSPGRGYTF. The CDR3 DNA sequence: TGTGCCAGCAGTCCCGGCCGAGGCTACACCTTC.

The chain joins TRBV4-1 to TRBJ1-2, with 8 bases identical to TRBD1. V lost 8 bases, J lost 7 bases, and 12 bases stayed unmatched. Germline values: CDR1 MGHRA, CDR2 YSYEKL. This CDR3 spans 14 amino acids. The CDR3 loop is CASDPGGEVGGYTF. CDR3 DNA sequence: TGCGCCAGCGACCCAGGGGGCGAGGTGGGTGGCTACACCTTC.

V usage is TRBV9 and J usage is TRBJ2-1; 8 bases map to TRBD2. Germline CDR1 SGDLS, CDR2 YYNGEE. The CDR3 covers 13 residues. With V trimmed by 7 bases and J by 5 bases, 5 bases remained unmatched. In DNA, the CDR3 is TGTGCCAGCGAGGCGGGGGGCAACAATGAGCAGTTCTTC. This codes for CASEAGGNNEQFF.

The chain carries TRBV5-4 and TRBJ2-2; D gene uncertain. Looked up from germline, CDR1 is SGHNT and CDR2 is YYREEE (reference sequence). V dropped 4 bases and J dropped 3 bases, with 7 bases sitting between them. There are 13 residues in the CDR3. Here the CDR3 DNA reads TGTGCCAGCAGCCCCCCGGACACCGGGGAGCTGTTTTTT. Translated, it gives CASSPPDTGELFF.